A selection of T cell receptor beta chains follows, all from one sample in a study of PD-1 blockade in classical Hodgkin lymphoma. Assay used: immunoSEQ multiplex PCR; TCRdb lists only in-frame clones, some missing. In the table there are 25,000 to 30,000 clones, about four fifths of which are singletons. The sample here was peripheral blood mononuclear cells (PBMCs), taken before the second cycle of nivolumab. Receptors originate from a human donor with classical Hodgkin lymphoma. Both conserved end residues are part of each CDR3. The D gene is left open where the match is weak. Where a row states a size, it is once, few, many or the class of an expanded clone; other rows omit it.

size	J	V	D	DNA	CDR3
.	TRBJ2-3	TRBV5-4	TRBD1	TGTGCCAGCAGCTTGACCGGAGGACAGGGAACAGATACGCAGTATTTT	CASSLTGGQGTDTQYF
.	TRBJ2-1	TRBV19	.	TGTGCCAGTAGTAGCAGTCGCCTCTACAATGAGCAGTTCTTC	CASSSSRLYNEQFF
.	TRBJ1-1	TRBV7-2	.	TGTGCCAGCAGCTTAAGCAGCAGCATGAACACTGAAGCTTTCTTT	CASSLSSSMNTEAFF
.	TRBJ1-1	TRBV23-1	TRBD1	TGCGCCAGCTGGACAGGGGAGATGAACACTGAAGCTTTCTTT	CASWTGEMNTEAFF
.	TRBJ1-2	TRBV13	.	TGTGCCAGCAGCTTAGATGGGGAGGGTTATGGCTACACCTTC	CASSLDGEGYGYTF
.	TRBJ2-1	TRBV6-6	.	TGTGCCAGCAGTTACCCCGGTGGAGGGGGCAATGAGCAGTTCTTC	CASSYPGGGGNEQFF
.	TRBJ2-3	TRBV4-3	.	TGCGCCAGCAGTCGAATTAGCGGCACAGATACGCAGTATTTT	CASSRISGTDTQYF
.	TRBJ2-5	TRBV4-3	TRBD2	TGCGCCAGCAGCGCTCAACTAGTAGGGAGGGAAGAGACCCAGTACTTC	CASSAQLVGREETQYF
.	TRBJ2-2	TRBV25-1	.	TGTGCCAGCAGTCCTCCGGCCGCGAACACCGGGGAGCTGTTTTTT	CASSPPAANTGELFF
.	TRBJ2-1	TRBV19	.	TGTGCCAGTAGTATGGGTCCCGGGACGCAGGCCTACAATGAGCAGTTCTTC	CASSMGPGTQAYNEQFF
.	TRBJ1-3	TRBV6-1	.	TGTGCCAGCAGTGAACAAGCGGGGGCCATATATTTT	CASSEQAGAIYF
.	TRBJ1-5	TRBV5-8	TRBD1	TGTGCCAGCAGCCAGGGACAGGGGGGCGCCGGTCAGCCCCAGCATTTT	CASSQGQGGAGQPQHF
.	TRBJ2-1	TRBV5-6	.	TGTGCCAGCAGCCCCCCGTGGGGGGATGAGCAGTTCTTC	CASSPPWGDEQFF
once	TRBJ2-7	TRBV6-5	TRBD1	TGTGCCAGCAGTTCCGGGACAGCCTCCTACGAGCAGTACTTC	CASSSGTASYEQYF
.	TRBJ1-1	TRBV6-1	TRBD1	TGTGCCAGCATCCTACAGGGGAGCACTGAAGCTTTCTTT	CASILQGSTEAFF
.	TRBJ2-1	TRBV29-1	TRBD2	TGCAGCGTGAGGGACACCGCGGGGGGCGCCTACAATGAGCAGTTCTTC	CSVRDTAGGAYNEQFF
.	TRBJ2-7	TRBV21-1	.	TGTGCCAGCAGCCAAGGGGGCGGGGAGTCAGAGCAGTACTTC	CASSQGGGESEQYF
.	TRBJ2-7	TRBV29-1	.	TGCAGCGCGAGGAGCAACAACTACGAGCAGTACTTC	CSARSNNYEQYF
.	TRBJ1-4	TRBV7-9	.	TGTGCCAGCAGGGGAGTCGGGGGCAGAAGAGAAAAACTGTTTTTT	CASRGVGGRREKLFF
.	TRBJ1-2	TRBV7-8	.	TGTGCCAGCAGCGCCAGGGGTGAGGGCAGTTCGATCTATGGCTACACCTTC	CASSARGEGSSIYGYTF
.	TRBJ2-2	TRBV7-3	.	TGTGCCAGCAGCTTACTTCCGGGGGCGGACACCGGGGAGCTGTTTTTT	CASSLLPGADTGELFF
.	TRBJ1-6	TRBV6-4	TRBD1	TGTGCCAGCAGGGGACAGGGTGGCAGCTCACCCCTCCACTTT	CASRGQGGSSPLHF
.	TRBJ2-2	TRBV23-1	.	TGCGCCAGCAGCCTAGATGGTACAGGGTCAGCCGGGGAGCTGTTTTTT	CASSLDGTGSAGELFF
.	TRBJ1-2	TRBV29-1	.	TGCAGCGTTGAAGACAGGCTGGATGGCTACACCTTC	CSVEDRLDGYTF
.	TRBJ2-1	TRBV9	TRBD2	TGTGCCAGCAGCCTTACTAGCGGGGGGTACAATGAGCAGTTCTTC	CASSLTSGGYNEQFF
.	TRBJ2-3	TRBV2	TRBD2	TGTGCCAGTATGGGACTAGCGGGGGCCACAGATACGCAGTATTTT	CASMGLAGATDTQYF
.	TRBJ1-1	TRBV19	.	TGTGCCAGTAGTAGCTCGGAGGGAACCCCCCGGGGCACTGAAGCTTTCTTT	CASSSSEGTPRGTEAFF
once	TRBJ2-7	TRBV19	TRBD1	TGTGCCACCACTGAAGGGACAGGTTCCTACGAGCAGTACTTC	CATTEGTGSYEQYF
.	TRBJ1-6	TRBV16	.	TGTGCCAGCAGCCTCTCCGGGGGGGTTGTGTATTCACCCCTCCACTTT	CASSLSGGVVYSPLHF
.	TRBJ1-2	TRBV28	.	TGTGCCAGCAGTTTAGGGTTGAACTATGGCTACACCTTC	CASSLGLNYGYTF
.	TRBJ2-7	TRBV4-2	.	TGTGCCAGCAGCTCTCCGCCGGCAGGGGGGTCCTACGAGCAGTACTTC	CASSSPPAGGSYEQYF
.	TRBJ2-5	TRBV20-1	.	TGCAGTGCTCTAATACAAGAGACCCAGTACTTC	CSALIQETQYF
few	TRBJ1-2	TRBV18	TRBD1	TGTGCCAGCTCACCCGTAGACAGGGAAGCCGGCTACACCTTC	CASSPVDREAGYTF
.	TRBJ2-3	TRBV7-3	.	TGTGCCAGCAGCTTAGGGCAGGGAAACACAGATACGCAGTATTTT	CASSLGQGNTDTQYF
few	TRBJ2-3	TRBV5-1	TRBD2	TGCGCCAGCAGCTCGCCGGGGGGAGATACGCAGTATTTT	CASSSPGGDTQYF
.	TRBJ2-1	TRBV11-3	TRBD2	TGTGCCAGCAGCCAAGATATTAGCGGGCCAAATGAGCAGTTCTTC	CASSQDISGPNEQFF
.	TRBJ2-7	TRBV5-1	.	TGCGCCAGCAGGACACCGGGACAAGGCGAGCAGTACTTC	CASRTPGQGEQYF
once	TRBJ2-7	TRBV7-2	TRBD2	TGTGCCAGCAGCGGGACTAGCGGGGGGGCTATCACCTACGAGCAGTACTTC	CASSGTSGGAITYEQYF
few	TRBJ1-6	TRBV28	.	TGTGCCAGCAGTTTAGCAGGTCCTGAAACACCCCTCCACTTT	CASSLAGPETPLHF
.	TRBJ2-1	TRBV19	TRBD2	TGTGCCAGTAGTACCTCTAGCGGGGGTCACAATGAGCAGTTCTTC	CASSTSSGGHNEQFF
once	TRBJ1-1	TRBV5-1	.	TGCGCCAGCAGCTCCGGGGCCGGGACTGAAGCTTTCTTT	CASSSGAGTEAFF
few	TRBJ1-1	TRBV7-9	.	TGTGCCAGCAGCCTCCCGTCAAACACTGAAGCTTTCTTT	CASSLPSNTEAFF
.	TRBJ1-6	TRBV15	TRBD1	TGTGCCCCAGGGGGTCCACAAGATAATTCACCCCTCCACTTT	CAPGGPQDNSPLHF
.	TRBJ2-5	TRBV7-3	TRBD2	TGTGCCAGCAGCTTACAAGCGGGGCCGGGGGAGACCCAGTACTTC	CASSLQAGPGETQYF
once	TRBJ1-3	TRBV28	.	TGTGCCAGCAGTTCCATGGGCGTCATATATTTT	CASSSMGVIYF
.	TRBJ1-2	TRBV7-6	TRBD1	TGTGCCAGCAGCACCCGGGACAGTCGTAGAGGCTACACCTTC	CASSTRDSRRGYTF
.	TRBJ2-7	TRBV4-2	.	TGTGCCAGCAGCCAATCGGAGGCGCAGTCCTACGAGCAGTACTTC	CASSQSEAQSYEQYF
.	TRBJ2-7	TRBV18	TRBD1	TGTGCCAGCTCACCACCGTCAGGGGGTCGGCACGAGCAGTACTTC	CASSPPSGGRHEQYF
.	TRBJ2-7	TRBV7-9	.	TGTGCCAGCAGTCACCGGGACGGCACCTACGAGCAGTACTTC	CASSHRDGTYEQYF
.	TRBJ1-5	TRBV27	.	TGTGCCAGCAGTTTACAGACAGATCAGCCCCAGCATTTT	CASSLQTDQPQHF
.	TRBJ1-2	TRBV28	TRBD1	TGTGCCAGCAGTGTCGGGACAGCGAGTCTCTATGGCTACACCTTC	CASSVGTASLYGYTF
.	TRBJ2-3	TRBV7-6	TRBD1	TGTGCCAGCAGCTTAGGAGGTTGGGGGACAGGGTCGGGAGATACGCAGTATTTT	CASSLGGWGTGSGDTQYF
medium-sized	TRBJ1-6	TRBV7-8	.	TGTGCCAGCACTTCTCCAGGGAATTCACCCCTCCACTTT	CASTSPGNSPLHF
.	TRBJ1-5	TRBV19	.	TGTGCCAGTACCCCATCGGCCCTGGCGGTAGCGGGGAGCAATCAGCCCCAGCATTTT	CASTPSALAVAGSNQPQHF
.	TRBJ1-2	TRBV18	.	TGTGCCAGCTCCCCCCGGCAGCAAGATGGCTACACCTTC	CASSPRQQDGYTF